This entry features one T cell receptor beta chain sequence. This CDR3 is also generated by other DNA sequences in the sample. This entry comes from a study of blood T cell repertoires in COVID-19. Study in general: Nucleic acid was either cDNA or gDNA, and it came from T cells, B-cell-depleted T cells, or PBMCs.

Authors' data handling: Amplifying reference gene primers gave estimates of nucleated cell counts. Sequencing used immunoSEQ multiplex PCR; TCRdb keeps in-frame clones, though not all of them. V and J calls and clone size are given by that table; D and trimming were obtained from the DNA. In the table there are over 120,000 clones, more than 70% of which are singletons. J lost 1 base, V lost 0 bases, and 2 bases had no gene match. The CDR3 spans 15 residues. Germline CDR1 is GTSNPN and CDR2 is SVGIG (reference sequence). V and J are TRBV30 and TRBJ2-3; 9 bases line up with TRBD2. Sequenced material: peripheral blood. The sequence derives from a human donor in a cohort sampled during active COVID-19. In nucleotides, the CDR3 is TGTGCCTGGAGTGTTTTAGCGGGGGGCACAGATACGCAGTATTTT. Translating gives CAWSVLAGGTDTQYF. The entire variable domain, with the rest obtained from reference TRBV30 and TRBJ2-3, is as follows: SQTIHQWPATLVQPVGSPLSLECTVEGTSNPNLYWYRQAAGRGLQLLFYSVGIGQISSEVPQNLSASRPQDRQFILSSKKLLLSDSGFYLCAWSVLAGGTDTQYFGPGTRLTVL.